This T cell receptor (beta chain) was obtained from a study of beta chain features in type 1 diabetes. Sorting produced populations that all topped 98% purity. TCRB transcripts that were expressed got sequenced, as all of the isolated RNA had been reverse transcribed. Roughly 3.6 million reads per sample were averaged for naive, central memory and regulatory samples. TCRdb keeps only in-frame clones here, not all; method: immunoSEQ multiplex PCR. The profile shows under 800,000 clones, 15% to 19% of them singletons. A few counts support this clone. Its matching antigen is unknown. The germline V gene encodes CDR1 SEHNR and CDR2 FQNEAQ (reference sequence). This CDR3 spans 13 amino acids. The V end lost 1 base, the J end lost 4 bases, and 5 bases lay between the germline ends. Study-level findings and limits: The question left open here concerned HLA type influencing TCRB rearrangement.

The material sequenced was naive CD4+ T cells from blood. V gene TRBV7-9 combines with J gene TRBJ1-3; D gene unclear. The receptor's source is a man younger than 35 in good health. The CDR3 coding sequence is TGTGCCAGCAGCTTAGACACCGGAAACACCATATATTTT. Its translation is CASSLDTGNTIYF.